This TCR beta chain appears in the sequencing data of a study of shared clonotypes between healthy human individuals. The protocol was immunoSEQ multiplex PCR, while the TCRdb copy is restricted to in-frame clones and leaves out a portion. Among approximately 2.5 million clones listed, over 85% were seen once. Nashville, Tennessee was home to all donors, who were Caucasian adults. The CDR3 consists of 10 residues. V was clipped by 1 base and J by 14 bases, with 8 bases between them. The germline CDR1 and CDR2 sequences are LGHNA and YSLEER. The clonotype comes from a man in his late teens or twenties in good health. Some clones in this sample may be carry-over from other donors' samples. What was sequenced was naive CD4+ T cells from PBMCs. Subset in this sample: CD45RA+ positively selected. V usage is TRBV4-3 and J usage is TRBJ1-2; D is ambiguous. The CDR3 DNA sequence: TGCGCCAGCAGCCAAGCCGTGTCTACCTTC. It encodes CASSQAVSTF.